This TCR beta chain was identified in a study of shared clonotypes between healthy human individuals. About the study: Aged 18 to 49, the donors were a couple of women and three men.

The ends were cut back, 8 bases at V and 1 base at J, with 12 bases in the middle. The CDR3 loop spans 13 amino acids. Per germline, CDR1 WSHSY and CDR2 SAAADI. Study findings and constraints: Only a few donors were included, so the genetic and exposure-history diversity represented was limited.

Replicate PCRs run on sorted subsets employed around 200 ng DNA, some 33,000 T cell genomes. Sequencing used immunoSEQ multiplex PCR; TCRdb keeps in-frame clones, though not all of them. The top ten clones hold roughly 1.8% of a sample with 640,000 or so clones, around 72% of them seen once. A word on this clone: Its antigen is unidentified.

The receptor was derived from a young woman in good health. Sequencing used memory CD4+ T cells sorted from blood. The subset here: CD45RA-negative fraction. The chain is built from TRBV10-2 and TRBJ2-7, with D maybe TRBD2 (6 bases). The CDR3 nucleotides are TGCGCCAGCCTGGACTACCCATCCTACGAGCAGTACTTC. Protein: CASLDYPSYEQYF.